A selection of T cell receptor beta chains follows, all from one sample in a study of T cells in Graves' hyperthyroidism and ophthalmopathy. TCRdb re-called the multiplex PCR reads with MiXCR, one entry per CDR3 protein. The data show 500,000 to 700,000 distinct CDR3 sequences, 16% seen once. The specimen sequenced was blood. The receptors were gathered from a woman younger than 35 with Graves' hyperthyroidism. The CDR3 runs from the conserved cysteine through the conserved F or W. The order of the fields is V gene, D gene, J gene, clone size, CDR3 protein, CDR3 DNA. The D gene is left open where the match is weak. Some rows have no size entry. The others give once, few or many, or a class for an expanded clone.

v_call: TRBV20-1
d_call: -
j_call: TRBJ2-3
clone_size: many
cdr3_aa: CSAPKIDTQYF
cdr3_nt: TGCAGTGCCCCTAAAATAGATACGCAGTATTTT

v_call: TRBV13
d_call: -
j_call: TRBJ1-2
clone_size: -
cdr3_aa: CASRPISSYGYTF
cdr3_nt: TGTGCCAGCAGGCCCATAAGTAGCTATGGCTACACCTTC

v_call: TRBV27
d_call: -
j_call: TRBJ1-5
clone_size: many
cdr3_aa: CASSLIMNSNQPQHF
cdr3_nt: TGTGCCAGCAGTTTAATCATGAATAGCAATCAGCCCCAGCATTTT

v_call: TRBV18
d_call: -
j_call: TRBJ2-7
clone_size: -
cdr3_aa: CASSPQTAPGQYF
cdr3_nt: TGTGCCAGCTCACCACAGACCGCGCCAGGGCAGTACTTC

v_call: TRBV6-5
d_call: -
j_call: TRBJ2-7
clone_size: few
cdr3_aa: CASSYLGGASEQYF
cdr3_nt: TGTGCCAGCAGTTACTTGGGGGGCGCGTCCGAGCAGTACTTC

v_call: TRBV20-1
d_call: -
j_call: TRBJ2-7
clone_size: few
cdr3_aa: CSALGPGHTRALYEQYF
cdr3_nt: TGCAGTGCTTTGGGACCGGGACACACGCGGGCCCTGTACGAGCAGTACTTC

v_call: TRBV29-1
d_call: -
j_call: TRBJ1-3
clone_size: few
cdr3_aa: CSVGPSSGNTIYF
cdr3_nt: TGCAGCGTGGGGCCGAGCTCTGGAAACACCATATATTTT

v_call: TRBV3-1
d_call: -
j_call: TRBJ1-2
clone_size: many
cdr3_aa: CASSQERRGGYTF
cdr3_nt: TGTGCCAGCAGCCAAGAGAGGCGGGGAGGCTACACCTTC

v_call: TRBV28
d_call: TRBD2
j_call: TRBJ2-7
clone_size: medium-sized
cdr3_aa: CASAPSGRIGYEQYF
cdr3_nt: TGTGCCAGCGCCCCAAGCGGGAGGATAGGCTACGAGCAGTACTTC

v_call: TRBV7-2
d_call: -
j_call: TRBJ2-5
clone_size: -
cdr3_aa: CASSEHDGLRETQYF
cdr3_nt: TGTGCCAGCAGCGAACACGACGGACTCCGGGAGACCCAGTACTTC

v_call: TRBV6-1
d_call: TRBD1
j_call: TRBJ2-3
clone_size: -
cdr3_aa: CASSPKWDRVTDTQYF
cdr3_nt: TGTGCCAGCAGCCCTAAATGGGACAGGGTCACAGATACGCAGTATTTT

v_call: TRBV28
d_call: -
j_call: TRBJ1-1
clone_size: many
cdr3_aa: CASSLSGENTEAFF
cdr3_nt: TGTGCCAGCAGTTTGTCTGGAGAGAACACTGAAGCTTTCTTT

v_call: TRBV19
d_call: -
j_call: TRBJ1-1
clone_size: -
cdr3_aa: CASCRARGVNTEAFF
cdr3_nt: TGTGCCAGTTGTAGGGCGAGGGGGGTGAACACTGAAGCTTTCTTT

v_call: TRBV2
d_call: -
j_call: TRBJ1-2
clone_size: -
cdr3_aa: CASRDGDGYTF
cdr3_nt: TGTGCCAGCAGGGACGGGGATGGCTACACCTTC

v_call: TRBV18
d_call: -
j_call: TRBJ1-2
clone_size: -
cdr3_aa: CASSPLFRIQSNYGYTF
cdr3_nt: TGTGCCAGCTCACCACTGTTCCGTATCCAATCTAACTATGGCTACACCTTC

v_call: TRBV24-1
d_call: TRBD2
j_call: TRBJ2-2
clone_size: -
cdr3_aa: CATSDPLAGGMNTGELFF
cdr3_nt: TGTGCCACCAGTGACCCTCTAGCGGGAGGAATGAACACCGGGGAGCTGTTTTTT

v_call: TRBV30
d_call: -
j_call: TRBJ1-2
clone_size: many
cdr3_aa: CAWSLSPEYGYTF
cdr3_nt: TGTGCCTGGAGCCTTTCCCCTGAATATGGCTACACCTTC

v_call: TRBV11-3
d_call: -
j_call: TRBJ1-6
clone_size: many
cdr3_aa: CASSLDAVLFPYQSALHF
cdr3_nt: TGTGCCAGCAGCTTAGATGCCGTTTTGTTTCCCTATCAGTCGGCCCTCCACTTT

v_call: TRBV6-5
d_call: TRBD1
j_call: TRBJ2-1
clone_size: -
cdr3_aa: CASSYAGTGKYNEQFF
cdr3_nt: TGTGCCAGCAGTTACGCCGGGACAGGGAAATACAATGAGCAGTTCTTC

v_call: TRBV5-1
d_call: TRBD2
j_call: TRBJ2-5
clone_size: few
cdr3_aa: CASSDSASGSSETQYF
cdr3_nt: TGCGCCAGCAGCGACTCTGCTAGCGGGAGTTCGGAGACCCAGTACTTC

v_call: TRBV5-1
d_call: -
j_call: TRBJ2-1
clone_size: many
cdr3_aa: CASSLDGYRNEQFF
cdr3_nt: TGCGCCAGCAGCTTGGATGGGTATCGGAATGAGCAGTTCTTC

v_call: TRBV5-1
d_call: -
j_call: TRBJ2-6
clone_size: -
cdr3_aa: CASSLPTGLAGANVLTF
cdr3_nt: TGCGCCAGCAGCCTACCTACAGGGTTGGCTGGGGCCAACGTCCTGACTTTC

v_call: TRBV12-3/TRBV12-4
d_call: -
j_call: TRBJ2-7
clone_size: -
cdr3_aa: CASSLAGAGVHEQYF
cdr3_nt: TGTGCCAGCAGTTTAGCGGGGGCAGGGGTCCACGAGCAGTACTTC

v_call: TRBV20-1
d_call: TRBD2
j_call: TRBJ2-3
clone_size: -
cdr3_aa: CSARVLAGEARTDTQYF
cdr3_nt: TGCAGTGCTAGAGTACTAGCGGGGGAAGCACGCACAGATACGCAGTATTTT

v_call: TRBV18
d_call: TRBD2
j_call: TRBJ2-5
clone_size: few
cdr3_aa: CASSPLAGVGETQYF
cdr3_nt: TGTGCCAGCTCACCCCTAGCGGGAGTGGGAGAGACCCAGTACTTC

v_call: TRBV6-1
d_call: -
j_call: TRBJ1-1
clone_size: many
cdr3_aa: CASSELVGGEAFF
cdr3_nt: TGTGCCAGCAGTGAGTTAGTCGGGGGGGAAGCTTTCTTT

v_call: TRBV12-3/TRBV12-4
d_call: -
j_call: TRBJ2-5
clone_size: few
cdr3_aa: CASSFSAGRGETQYF
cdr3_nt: TGTGCCAGCAGTTTTTCGGCGGGAAGGGGAGAGACCCAGTACTTC

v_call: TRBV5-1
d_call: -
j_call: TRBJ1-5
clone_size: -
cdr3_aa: CASSLGHPSNQPQHF
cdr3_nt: TGCGCCAGCAGCTTGGGTCACCCTAGCAATCAGCCCCAGCATTTT

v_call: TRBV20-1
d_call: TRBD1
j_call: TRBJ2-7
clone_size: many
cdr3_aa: CSADGSGQGTSEQYF
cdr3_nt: TGCAGTGCTGATGGCTCGGGACAGGGGACTAGCGAGCAGTACTTC

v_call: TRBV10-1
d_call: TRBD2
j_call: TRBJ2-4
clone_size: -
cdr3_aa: CASSESIPTSGFKNIQYF
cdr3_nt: TGCGCCAGCAGTGAGTCGATCCCGACTAGCGGGTTCAAAAACATTCAGTACTTC

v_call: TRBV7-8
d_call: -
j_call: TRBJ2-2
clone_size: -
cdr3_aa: CASRPPRGNTGELFF
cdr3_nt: TGTGCCAGCAGGCCCCCCAGGGGGAACACCGGGGAGCTGTTTTTT

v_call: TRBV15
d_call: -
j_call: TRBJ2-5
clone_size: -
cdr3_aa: CATSRVTTGGETQYF
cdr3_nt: TGTGCCACCAGCAGAGTTACCACAGGAGGGGAGACCCAGTACTTC

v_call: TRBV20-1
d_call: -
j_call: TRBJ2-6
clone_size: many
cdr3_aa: CSARDPLSGANVLTF
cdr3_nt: TGCAGTGCTAGAGATCCCTTATCTGGGGCCAACGTCCTGACTTTC

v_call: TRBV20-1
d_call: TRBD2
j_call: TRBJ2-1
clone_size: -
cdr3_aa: CSARGGTSGRMYNEQFF
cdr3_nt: TGCAGTGCTAGAGGGGGGACTAGCGGGAGAATGTACAATGAGCAGTTCTTC

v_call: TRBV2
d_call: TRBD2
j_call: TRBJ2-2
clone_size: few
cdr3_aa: CASSVAESSGRANTGELFF
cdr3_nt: TGTGCCAGCAGTGTGGCTGAAAGCAGCGGGAGGGCCAACACCGGGGAGCTGTTTTTT

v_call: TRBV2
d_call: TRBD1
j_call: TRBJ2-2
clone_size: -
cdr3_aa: CASKPDRVNTGELFF
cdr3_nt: TGTGCCAGCAAACCGGACAGGGTGAACACCGGGGAGCTGTTTTTT

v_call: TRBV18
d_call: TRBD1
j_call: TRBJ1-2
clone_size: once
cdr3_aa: CASSPGDSLYGYTF
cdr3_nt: TGTGCCAGCTCACCTGGGGACAGTCTCTATGGCTACACCTTC

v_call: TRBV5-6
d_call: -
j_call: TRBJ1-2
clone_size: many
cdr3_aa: CASSLERAGGFYGYTF
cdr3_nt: TGTGCCAGCAGCTTGGAGCGCGCTGGAGGATTCTATGGCTACACCTTC

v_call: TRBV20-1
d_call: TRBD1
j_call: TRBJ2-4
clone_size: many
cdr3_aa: CSALPAGTGTGSAKNIQYF
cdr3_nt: TGCAGTGCCCTCCCCGCCGGGACAGGGACAGGTTCAGCCAAAAACATTCAGTACTTC

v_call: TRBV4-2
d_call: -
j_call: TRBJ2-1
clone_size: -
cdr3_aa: CASSQDVPAPQFF
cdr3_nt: TGTGCCAGCAGCCAAGATGTTCCGGCTCCACAGTTCTTC

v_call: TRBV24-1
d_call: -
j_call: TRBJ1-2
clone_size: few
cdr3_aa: CATSQTEDYGYTF
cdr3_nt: TGTGCCACCAGTCAGACAGAAGACTATGGCTACACCTTC

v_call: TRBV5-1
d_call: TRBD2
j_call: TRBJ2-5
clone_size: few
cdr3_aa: CASSRGGTKQETQYF
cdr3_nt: TGCGCCAGCAGCAGGGGCGGGACTAAACAAGAGACCCAGTACTTC

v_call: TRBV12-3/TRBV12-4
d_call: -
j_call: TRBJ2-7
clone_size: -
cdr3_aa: CASTLTGLYEQYF
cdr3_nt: TGTGCCAGCACTTTAACAGGACTCTACGAGCAGTACTTC

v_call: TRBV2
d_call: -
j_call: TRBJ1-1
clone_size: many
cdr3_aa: CASRDSPLNTEAFF
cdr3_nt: TGTGCCAGCAGAGACAGCCCGTTGAACACTGAAGCTTTCTTT

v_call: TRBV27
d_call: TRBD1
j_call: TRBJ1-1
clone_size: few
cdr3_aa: CASRRQGANQEAEAFF
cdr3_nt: TGTGCCAGCAGGAGACAGGGGGCGAATCAGGAAGCTGAAGCTTTCTTT

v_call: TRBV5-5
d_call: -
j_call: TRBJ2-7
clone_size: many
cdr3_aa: CASSFPGSYEQYF
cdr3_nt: TGTGCCAGCAGCTTTCCCGGGTCCTACGAGCAGTACTTC

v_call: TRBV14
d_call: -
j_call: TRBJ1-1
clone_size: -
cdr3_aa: CASSQSRRSTSGTEAFF
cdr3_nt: TGTGCCAGCAGCCAATCTCGCCGGTCTACGTCGGGCACTGAAGCTTTCTTT

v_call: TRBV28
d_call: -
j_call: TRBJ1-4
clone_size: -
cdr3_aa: CASRPQGTNEKLFF
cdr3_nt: TGTGCCAGCAGGCCTCAGGGAACTAATGAAAAACTGTTTTTT

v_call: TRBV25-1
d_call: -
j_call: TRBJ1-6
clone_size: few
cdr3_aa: CASSEYESALGPLHF
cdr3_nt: TGTGCCAGCAGTGAATACGAGAGCGCCTTAGGACCCCTCCACTTT

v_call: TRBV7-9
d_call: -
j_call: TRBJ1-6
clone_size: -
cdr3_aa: CASSLGVPLNSPLHF
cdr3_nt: TGTGCCAGCAGCTTGGGCGTCCCTCTGAATTCACCCCTCCACTTT

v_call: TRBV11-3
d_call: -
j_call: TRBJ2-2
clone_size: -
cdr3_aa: CASSLVGMRGQLFF
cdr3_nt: TGTGCCAGCAGCTTAGTGGGGATGCGAGGGCAGCTGTTTTTT

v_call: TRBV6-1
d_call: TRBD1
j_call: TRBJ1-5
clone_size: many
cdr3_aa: CASSEATGVLSNQPQHF
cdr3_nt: TGTGCCAGCAGTGAAGCGACAGGGGTTCTTAGTAATCAGCCCCAGCATTTT

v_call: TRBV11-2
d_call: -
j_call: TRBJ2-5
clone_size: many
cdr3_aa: CASSLAGNHQETQYF
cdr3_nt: TGTGCCAGCAGCTTAGCAGGGAACCACCAAGAGACCCAGTACTTC

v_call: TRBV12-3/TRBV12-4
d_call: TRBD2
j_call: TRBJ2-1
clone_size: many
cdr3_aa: CASTQAGVHEQFF
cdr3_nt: TGTGCCAGCACTCAAGCGGGAGTCCATGAGCAGTTCTTC

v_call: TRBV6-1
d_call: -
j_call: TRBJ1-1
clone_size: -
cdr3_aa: CASSPAGWGGTEAFF
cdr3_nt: TGTGCCAGCAGTCCGGCCGGTTGGGGGGGGACTGAAGCTTTCTTT

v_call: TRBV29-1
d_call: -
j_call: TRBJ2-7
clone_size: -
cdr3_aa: CSVSGSSYEQYF
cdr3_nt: TGCAGCGTTAGCGGGTCCTCCTACGAGCAGTACTTC

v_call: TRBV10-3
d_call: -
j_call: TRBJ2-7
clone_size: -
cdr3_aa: CAISESPGTYEQYF
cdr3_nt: TGTGCCATCAGTGAGTCCCCCGGAACCTACGAGCAGTACTTC

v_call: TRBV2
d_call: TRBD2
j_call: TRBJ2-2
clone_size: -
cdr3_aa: CASRFRGAGELFF
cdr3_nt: TGTGCCAGCAGATTCCGGGGGGCCGGGGAGCTGTTTTTT

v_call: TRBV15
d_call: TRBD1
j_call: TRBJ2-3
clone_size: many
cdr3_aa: CATSQFRDRNTDTQYF
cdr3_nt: TGTGCCACCAGCCAATTCCGGGACAGAAACACAGATACGCAGTATTTT